The clone carrying this T cell receptor beta chain was observed a single time. This entry belongs to a study of blood T cell repertoires in COVID-19. The CDR3 length is 14 residues. With 4 bases clipped from V and 8 bases from J, the junction kept 13 bases outside the gene matches. Germline assignment: CDR1 GTSNPN and CDR2 SVGIG (reference sequence). The method was immunoSEQ multiplex PCR; TCRdb's version includes in-frame clones alone and lacks a portion of them. The table shows about 120,000 clones, with about 85% occurring only once. V is TRBV30 and J is TRBJ1-2; 7 nucleotides align to TRBD1. Sequences were obtained from peripheral blood. The origin of this receptor is a man aged 80 or over with active or convalescent COVID-19. The CDR3 sequence: CAWNYRGPARGYTF. The DNA for the CDR3 is TGTGCCTGGAATTACAGGGGCCCGGCGCGCGGCTACACCTTC.